These T cell receptor beta chains were read from a single sample in a study of blood T cells in healthy people across ages. TCRdb independently ran MiXCR on the 5' RACE reads; one entry per CDR3 protein. The repertoire holds about 1.7 million distinct CDR3 sequences, 28% seen once, with 7.7% in the top ten. The sample was blood. The receptors were sampled from a woman aged 30 to 39 in good health. CDR3s include the opening cysteine and the closing phenylalanine or tryptophan. A D gene is named only where the DNA matches it firmly.

d_gene: NA
j_gene: TRBJ2-3
v_gene: TRBV7-2
CDR3aa: CASRIAVGTDTQYF

d_gene: NA
j_gene: TRBJ1-1
v_gene: TRBV10-3
CDR3aa: CAISQSYKTENTEAFF

d_gene: NA
j_gene: TRBJ2-1
v_gene: TRBV9
CDR3aa: CASSLTAGNDEQFF

d_gene: NA
j_gene: TRBJ2-3
v_gene: TRBV20-1
CDR3aa: CSASGTMGDTQYF

d_gene: NA
j_gene: TRBJ2-3
v_gene: TRBV27
CDR3aa: CASSGTGYTDTQYF

d_gene: TRBD1
j_gene: TRBJ1-5
v_gene: TRBV6-1
CDR3aa: CASIRQGINQPQHF

d_gene: NA
j_gene: TRBJ2-1
v_gene: TRBV20-1
CDR3aa: CSAGIKNEQFF

d_gene: NA
j_gene: TRBJ2-4
v_gene: TRBV5-6
CDR3aa: CASRGPAKNIQCF

d_gene: NA
j_gene: TRBJ2-7
v_gene: TRBV29-1
CDR3aa: CSVDPGFASSYEQYF

d_gene: NA
j_gene: TRBJ1-2
v_gene: TRBV6-5
CDR3aa: CASSYRGPYGCTF

d_gene: TRBD2
j_gene: TRBJ2-3
v_gene: TRBV7-6
CDR3aa: CASSPSGLADTQYF

d_gene: NA
j_gene: TRBJ2-3
v_gene: TRBV6-5
CDR3aa: CASRALTAQYF

d_gene: TRBD1
j_gene: TRBJ2-1
v_gene: TRBV5-1
CDR3aa: CATRTGNYNEQFF

d_gene: NA
j_gene: TRBJ1-4
v_gene: TRBV12-3/TRBV12-4
CDR3aa: CASRKTGLGTNEKRFF

d_gene: NA
j_gene: TRBJ2-5
v_gene: TRBV2
CDR3aa: CASSEEWGAETQYF